This T cell receptor beta chain was sequenced for a study of blood T cells in healthy people across ages. Study observations and caveats: It was held that diversity estimates obtained from one million T cells represented underestimates.

Remarks on this clonotype: Antigen specificity is unknown.

Together with a sample-barcoded 5' primer, a J-beta primer mix was included in a second PCR lasting about 6 to 11 cycles. TCRdb passed the 5' RACE reads through MiXCR, listing each CDR3 protein once. Among nearly 1 million distinct CDR3 sequences listed, around 54% were seen once. CDR3 length: 19 residues. V lost 0 bases and J lost 0, with 18 bases in between. From germline, CDR1 is SGHDN and CDR2 FVKESK. The chain recombines TRBV14 with TRBJ2-1; D is uncertain. Sequencing input: blood. This TCR came from a woman aged 60-70 years in good health. The CDR3 reads CASSQESGRSVSSYNEQFF. CDR3 bases: TGTGCCAGCAGCCAAGAATCGGGCAGATCTGTGAGCTCCTACAATGAGCAGTTCTTC. Complete variable domain (other parts from reference TRBV14 and TRBJ2-1): EAGVTQFPSHSVIEKGQTVTLRCDPISGHDNLYWYRRVMGKEIKFLLHFVKESKQDESGMPNNRFLAERTGGTYSTLKVQPAELEDSGVYFCASSQESGRSVSSYNEQFFGPGTRLTVL.